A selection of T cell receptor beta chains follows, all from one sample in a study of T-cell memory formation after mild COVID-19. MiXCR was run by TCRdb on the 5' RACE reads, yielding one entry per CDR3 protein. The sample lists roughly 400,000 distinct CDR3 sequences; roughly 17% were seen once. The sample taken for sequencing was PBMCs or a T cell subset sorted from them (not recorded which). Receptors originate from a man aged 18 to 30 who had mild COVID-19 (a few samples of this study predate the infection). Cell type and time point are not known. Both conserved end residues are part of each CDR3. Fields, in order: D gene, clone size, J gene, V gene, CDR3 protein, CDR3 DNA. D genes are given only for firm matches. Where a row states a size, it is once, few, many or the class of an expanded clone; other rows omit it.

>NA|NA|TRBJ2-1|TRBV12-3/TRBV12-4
CASSLARRYSYNEQFF
TGTGCCAGCAGTTTAGCGCGTCGGTACTCCTACAATGAGCAGTTCTTC
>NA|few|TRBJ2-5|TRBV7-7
CASSLTQGMKTQYF
TGTGCTAGCAGCTTAACACAGGGAATGAAGACCCAGTACTTC
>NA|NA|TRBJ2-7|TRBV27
CASSLWDGTYEQYF
TGTGCCAGCAGTTTATGGGACGGGACCTACGAGCAGTACTTC
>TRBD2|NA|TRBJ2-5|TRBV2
CASRIGTSPGETQYF
TGTGCCAGCAGGATTGGGACTAGCCCTGGGGAGACCCAGTACTTC
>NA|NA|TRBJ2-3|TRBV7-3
CASSPDLGQGTDTQYF
TGTGCCAGCAGCCCGGATTTAGGGCAGGGCACAGATACGCAGTATTTT
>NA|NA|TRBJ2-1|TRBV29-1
CSVPERWGVNEQFF
TGCAGCGTTCCCGAAAGGTGGGGGGTTAATGAGCAGTTCTTC
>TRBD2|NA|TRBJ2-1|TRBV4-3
CASSQDRWTSGEGYNEQFF
TGCGCCAGCAGCCAAGATCGCTGGACTAGCGGGGAGGGCTACAATGAGCAGTTCTTC
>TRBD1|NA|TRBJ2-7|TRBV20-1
CSARGGQGFYEQYF
TGCAGTGCTAGAGGGGGACAGGGGTTTTACGAGCAGTACTTC
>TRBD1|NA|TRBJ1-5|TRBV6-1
CASKRTGGNQPQHF
TGTGCCAGCAAGAGGACAGGCGGAAATCAGCCCCAGCATTTT
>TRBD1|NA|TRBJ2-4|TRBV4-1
CASSHPDRAGDIQYF
TGCGCCAGCAGCCACCCGGACAGGGCTGGGGACATTCAGTACTTC
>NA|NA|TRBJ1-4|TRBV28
CASTPVTTNEKLFF
TGTGCCAGCACCCCAGTCACAACTAATGAAAAACTGTTTTTT
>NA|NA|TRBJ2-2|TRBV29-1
CSVLHRDTGELFF
TGCAGCGTGTTACACCGAGACACCGGGGAGCTGTTTTTT
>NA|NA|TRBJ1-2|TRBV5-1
CASSNANGGAASCTF
TGCGCCAGCAGTAATGCGAATGGGGGGGCTGCTTCTTGTACCTTC
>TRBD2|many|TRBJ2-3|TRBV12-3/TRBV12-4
CASSLGGAWTDTQYF
TGTGCCAGCAGCCTCGGGGGGGCCTGGACAGATACGCAGTATTTT
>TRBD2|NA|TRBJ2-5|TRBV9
CASSAEGLAHETQYF
TGTGCCAGCAGCGCCGAGGGACTAGCGCATGAGACCCAGTACTTC
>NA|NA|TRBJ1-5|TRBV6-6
CASSHDTLQPQHF
TGTGCCAGCAGTCATGACACCCTCCAGCCCCAGCATTTT
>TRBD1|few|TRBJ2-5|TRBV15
CATLNPTGTGTQYF
TGTGCCACCCTAAACCCGACAGGGACAGGGACCCAGTACTTC
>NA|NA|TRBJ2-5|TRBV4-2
CASSLSGAWQETQYF
TGTGCCAGCAGCCTTAGCGGCGCGTGGCAAGAGACCCAGTACTTC
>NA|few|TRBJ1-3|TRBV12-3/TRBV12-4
CASFKGGTIYF
TGTGCCAGTTTCAAAGGGGGCACCATATATTTT
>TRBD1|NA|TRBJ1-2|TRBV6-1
CASSGQGRGYTF
TGTGCCAGCAGTGGACAGGGGCGAGGCTACACCTTC
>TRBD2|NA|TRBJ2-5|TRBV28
CASSFSGDQPWTQYF
TGTGCCAGCAGTTTTAGCGGGGACCAGCCTTGGACCCAGTACTTC
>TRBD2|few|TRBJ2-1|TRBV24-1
CATSDSGSSGYNEQFF
TGTGCCACCAGTGATTCGGGGTCTAGCGGCTACAATGAGCAGTTCTTC
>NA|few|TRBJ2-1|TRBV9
CASSVGGDSYNEQFF
TGTGCCAGCAGCGTAGGAGGTGATTCCTACAATGAGCAGTTCTTC
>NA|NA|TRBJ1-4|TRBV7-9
CASSHTGSGATNEKLFF
TGTGCCAGCAGCCATACAGGGTCCGGGGCAACTAATGAAAAACTGTTTTTT
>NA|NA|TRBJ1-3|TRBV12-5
CASGLVLDGDSGNTIYF
TGTGCTAGTGGTTTGGTACTGGACGGCGACTCTGGAAACACCATATATTTT
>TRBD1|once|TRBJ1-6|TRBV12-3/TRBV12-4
CASSSDRGSDNSPLHF
TGTGCCAGCAGCTCCGACAGGGGATCAGATAATTCACCCCTCCACTTT
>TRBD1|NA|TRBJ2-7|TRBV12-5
CASGLPGQNYEQYF
TGTGCTAGTGGTTTACCGGGACAGAACTACGAGCAGTACTTC